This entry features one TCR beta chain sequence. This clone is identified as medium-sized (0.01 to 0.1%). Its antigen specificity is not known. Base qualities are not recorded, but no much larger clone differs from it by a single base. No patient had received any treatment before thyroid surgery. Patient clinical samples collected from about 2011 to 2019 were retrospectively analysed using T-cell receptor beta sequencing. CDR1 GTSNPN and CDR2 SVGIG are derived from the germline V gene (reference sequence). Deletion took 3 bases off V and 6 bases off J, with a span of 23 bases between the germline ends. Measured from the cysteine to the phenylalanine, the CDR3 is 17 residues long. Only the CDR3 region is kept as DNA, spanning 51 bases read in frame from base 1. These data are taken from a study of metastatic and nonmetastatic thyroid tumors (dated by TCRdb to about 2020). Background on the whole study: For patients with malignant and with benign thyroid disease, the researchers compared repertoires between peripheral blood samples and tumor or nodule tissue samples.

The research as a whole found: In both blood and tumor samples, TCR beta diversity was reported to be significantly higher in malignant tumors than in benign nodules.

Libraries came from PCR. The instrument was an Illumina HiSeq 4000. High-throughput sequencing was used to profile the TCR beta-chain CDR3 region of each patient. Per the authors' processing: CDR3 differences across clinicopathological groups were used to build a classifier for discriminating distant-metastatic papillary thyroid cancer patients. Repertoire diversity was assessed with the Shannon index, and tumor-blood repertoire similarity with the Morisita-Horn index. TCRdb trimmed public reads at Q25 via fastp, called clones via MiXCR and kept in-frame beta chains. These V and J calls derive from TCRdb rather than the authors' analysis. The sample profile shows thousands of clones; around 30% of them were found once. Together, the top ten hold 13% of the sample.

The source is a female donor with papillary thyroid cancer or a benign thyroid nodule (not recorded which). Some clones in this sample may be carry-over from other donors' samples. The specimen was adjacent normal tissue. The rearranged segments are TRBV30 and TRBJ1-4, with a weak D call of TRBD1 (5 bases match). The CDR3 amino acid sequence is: CAWSPSTLSGPDEKLFF. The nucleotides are TGTGCCTGGAGCCCCTCGACCTTGTCGGGACCCGATGAAAAACTGTTTTTT. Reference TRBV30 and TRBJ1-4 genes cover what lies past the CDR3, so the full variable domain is SQTIHQWPATLVQPVGSPLSLECTVEGTSNPNLYWYRQAAGRGLQLLFYSVGIGQISSEVPQNLSASRPQDRQFILSSKKLLLSDSGFYLCAWSPSTLSGPDEKLFFGSGTQLSVL.